Listed below are T cell receptor beta chains from one sample, sequenced in a study of blood T cell repertoires in COVID-19. Clones were read by immunoSEQ multiplex PCR, and TCRdb kept only the in-frame ones, dropping some. The data hold about 120,000 clones, with over 70% observed a single time. Specimen: peripheral blood. Receptors originate from a woman aged 70 to 79 with acute or convalescent COVID-19. Both conserved end residues are part of each CDR3. The order of the fields is J gene, D gene, clone size, V gene, CDR3 protein, CDR3 DNA. The D gene is left open where the match is weak. Expanded clones are given a class, and other clones once, few, many or no size at all.

TRBJ2-1 TRBD2 - TRBV6-6 CASSPRLAGGNEQFF TGTGCCAGCAGTCCGAGACTAGCGGGAGGCAATGAGCAGTTCTTC
TRBJ2-2 TRBD2 - TRBV3-1/TRBV3-2 CASSQAGLAGAPAHGTGELFF TGTGCCAGCAGCCAAGCGGGACTAGCGGGGGCCCCGGCGCACGGCACCGGGGAGCTGTTTTTT
TRBJ2-7 - once TRBV5-1 CASSSQGTTYEQYF TGCGCCAGCAGCTCCCAGGGGACTACCTACGAGCAGTACTTC
TRBJ2-2 - - TRBV19 CASSMGRGGTGELFF TGTGCCAGTAGTATGGGGCGGGGCGGCACCGGGGAGCTGTTTTTT
TRBJ2-5 TRBD2 - TRBV29-1 CSVEWAGGPRETQYF TGCAGCGTTGAATGGGCGGGAGGGCCACGTGAGACCCAGTACTTC
TRBJ1-1 TRBD1 - TRBV18 CASSFGTARNTEAFF TGTGCCAGCTCATTCGGGACAGCTCGGAACACTGAAGCTTTCTTT
TRBJ1-6 TRBD1 - TRBV27 CASNRQGNNSPLHF TGTGCCAGCAATAGACAGGGGAATAATTCACCCCTCCACTTT
TRBJ2-2 - - TRBV18 CASSPPLAGGTGELFF TGTGCCAGCTCACCCCCATTGGCCGGCGGCACCGGGGAGCTGTTTTTT
TRBJ2-3 TRBD2 - TRBV11-1 CASSPRGSGRAGTQYF TGTGCCAGCAGCCCTCGTGGTAGCGGGAGGGCCGGTACGCAGTATTTT
TRBJ1-4 TRBD1 few TRBV5-1 CASSITGEREKLFF TGCGCCAGCAGCATAACAGGGGAGAGAGAAAAACTGTTTTTT
TRBJ2-2 - - TRBV9 CASRAGGGGGGELFF TGTGCCAGCAGGGCAGGAGGGGGCGGTGGCGGGGAGCTGTTTTTT
TRBJ1-2 TRBD1 - TRBV15 CATSRAGDGTDGYTF TGTGCCACCAGCAGAGCAGGGGACGGGACAGATGGCTACACCTTC
TRBJ1-1 - - TRBV18 CASSPRETEAFF TGTGCCAGCTCACCACGGGAGACTGAAGCTTTCTTT
TRBJ2-1 TRBD2 - TRBV6-1 CASSDSSGRAKEQFF TGTGCCAGCAGTGACTCTAGCGGGAGGGCCAAGGAGCAGTTCTTC
TRBJ2-1 TRBD2 few TRBV24-1 CATSDTTSTEQFF TGTGCCACCAGTGATACGACTAGCACTGAGCAGTTCTTC
TRBJ2-2 TRBD1 - TRBV19 CASSIEDRRTGELFF TGTGCCAGTAGTATAGAGGACAGGAGGACGGGGGAGCTGTTTTTT
TRBJ1-1 TRBD1 - TRBV19 CASSPRQGARNTEAFF TGTGCCAGTAGTCCGCGACAGGGGGCGCGGAACACTGAAGCTTTCTTT
TRBJ2-1 TRBD1 - TRBV5-1 CASSLAGQGYNEQFF TGCGCCAGCAGCTTGGCTGGACAGGGGTACAATGAGCAGTTCTTC
TRBJ2-3 - - TRBV3-1/TRBV3-2 CASSQAGTQYF TGTGCCAGCAGCCAAGCGGGTACGCAGTATTTT
TRBJ2-7 - - TRBV2 CASSIGQTDYEQYF TGTGCCAGCAGTATAGGACAGACAGATTACGAGCAGTACTTC
TRBJ2-7 - - TRBV7-8 CASSLMVGGSYEQYF TGTGCCAGCAGCTTGATGGTGGGGGGCTCCTACGAGCAGTACTTC
TRBJ2-3 TRBD2 once TRBV19 CASSMAGGTDTQYF TGTGCCAGTAGCATGGCGGGGGGCACAGATACGCAGTATTTT
TRBJ1-4 TRBD1 - TRBV5-4 CASSLRGGNEKLFF TGTGCCAGCAGCTTGCGAGGGGGCAATGAAAAACTGTTTTTT
TRBJ1-1 - - TRBV5-1 CASSQTQNTEAFF TGCGCCAGCAGCCAAACTCAGAACACTGAAGCTTTCTTT
TRBJ2-1 - once TRBV5-1 CASSLGQDLGNEQFF TGCGCCAGCAGCTTGGGGCAGGACTTAGGCAATGAGCAGTTCTTC
TRBJ2-2 - - TRBV1 CTSSQPTSGRSAGELFF TGCACCAGCAGCCAACCGACTAGCGGGAGGTCGGCCGGGGAGCTGTTTTTT
TRBJ2-2 TRBD1 - TRBV28 CASSFLRQGAAGELFF TGTGCCAGCAGTTTTCTCCGGCAGGGGGCCGCCGGGGAGCTGTTTTTT